One sample yielded the 4 T cell receptor beta chains listed below, sequenced in a study of blood T cell repertoires in COVID-19. The data were produced by immunoSEQ multiplex PCR, yet TCRdb's version contains in-frame clones alone and is incomplete. The sample lists 150,000 to 200,000 clones, roughly four fifths occurring once. The material sequenced was peripheral blood. These receptors came from a woman aged 35 to 49 with COVID-19, enrolled during active disease.

The chain combines TRBV11-3 with TRBJ2-1; D might be TRBD1 (6 bases). The CDR3 consists of 16 residues. CDR1 is SGHNT and CDR2 is YENEEA in the germline V gene. The ends were cut back, 5 bases at V and 4 bases at J, with 18 bases in the middle. In nucleotides, the CDR3 is TGTGCCAGCAGCCCCGGACAGCTCGCCGGGTACAATGAGCAGTTCTTC. Translation gives CASSPGQLAGYNEQFF. Supplemented by reference TRBV11-3 and TRBJ2-1, the full variable domain reads EAGVVQSPRYKIIEKKQPVAFWCNPISGHNTLYWYLQNLGQGPELLIRYENEEAVDDSQLPKDRFSAERLKGVDSTLKIQPAELGDSAVYLCASSPGQLAGYNEQFFGPGTRLTVL.

V usage is TRBV3-1 (or the pseudogene TRBV3-2) and J usage is TRBJ2-3; TRBD2 matches 9 bases. Trimming removed 2 bases from V and 0 bases from J; junction bases left unmatched: 3. Germline-derived CDR1 and CDR2 are LGHDT and YNNKEL (reference sequence). The CDR3 is 16 residues long. CDR3: CASSQSLAGSTDTQYF. CDR3 nucleotides: TGTGCCAGCAGCCAATCCCTAGCGGGAAGCACAGATACGCAGTATTTT.

The chain is built from TRBV5-5 and TRBJ1-1, with D possibly matching TRBD1 (5 bases). Germline V CDR1 and CDR2: SGHKS, YYEKEE (reference sequence). This CDR3 has 14 residues. V lost 0 bases, J lost 7 bases, and 13 bases lay in between. CDR3 sequence reads: CASSLVSTGFEAFF. CDR3 DNA sequence: TGTGCCAGCAGCTTGGTCAGTACAGGTTTTGAAGCTTTCTTT.

The rearrangement joins TRBV29-1 to TRBJ2-7, with D possibly being TRBD1 (5 bases). From germline, CDR1 is SQVTM and CDR2 ANQGSEA. The CDR3 spans 15 residues. V was pared by 6 bases and J by 2 bases, with 20 bases between. The CDR3 reads CSVTQGRVRPYEQYF. For the CDR3, the DNA is TGCAGCGTCACTCAAGGCAGGGTGAGGCCCTACGAGCAGTACTTC.